This T cell receptor beta chain was profiled in a study of T cells after yellow fever vaccination. The V gene lost 5 bases and the J gene lost 7 bases, with 19 bases spanning the gap. This CDR3 has 15 amino acids. Looked up from germline, CDR1 is SGHRS and CDR2 is YFSETQ. TCRdb re-analysed the 5' RACE reads in MiXCR, keeping a single row per CDR3 protein. Of 300,000 to 400,000 distinct CDR3 sequences listed, around a tenth were seen once; the top ten hold 3% to 4%. The V gene is TRBV5-1, the J gene TRBJ2-1; TRBD1 might be the D (6 bases). This clonotype was obtained from a man aged 18-30 years who received the YFV17D yellow fever vaccine. The source material was CD4+ T cells sorted from PBMCs, sampled 45 days after the yellow fever booster vaccination. Here the CDR3 DNA reads TGCGCCAGCAGTCATAATTGGGGGCCAGGGAATGAGCAGTTCTTC. Translation: CASSHNWGPGNEQFF. Together with reference TRBV5-1 and TRBJ2-1, the CDR3 gives the full variable domain: KAGVTQTPRYLIKTRGQQVTLSCSPISGHRSVSWYQQTPGQGLQFLFEYFSETQRNKGNFPGRFSGRQFSNSRSEMNVSTLELGDSALYLCASSHNWGPGNEQFFGPGTRLTVL.